This is a list of T cell receptor beta chains from one sample in a study of beta chain features in type 1 diabetes. Profiling relied on immunoSEQ multiplex PCR, and the TCRdb table lists in-frame clones only, not all of them. The table has around 150,000 clones, 7.5% to 9.5% seen once. Sequences were obtained from central memory CD4+ T cells from blood. The receptors come from a woman aged 18-29 years with type 1 diabetes. CDR3s include the opening cysteine and the closing phenylalanine or tryptophan. Each record gives: V gene, clone size, D gene, J gene, CDR3 protein, CDR3 DNA. A D gene is named only where the DNA matches it firmly. Clone size appears in some rows only: once, few, many, or a class for an expanded clone.

TRBV7-2,NA,NA,TRBJ2-5,CASSLVAGTQETQYF,TGTGCCAGCAGCTTAGTTGCGGGAACACAAGAGACCCAGTACTTC
TRBV7-2,NA,NA,TRBJ1-4,CADRGGANEKLFF,TGTGCCGACCGTGGGGGGGCGAATGAAAAACTGTTTTTT
TRBV5-4,NA,NA,TRBJ2-2,CASSLDSLRSTGELFF,TGTGCCAGCAGCTTGGATTCTCTGAGATCAACCGGGGAGCTGTTTTTT
TRBV20-1,few,NA,TRBJ2-7,CSATGDYEQYF,TGCAGTGCCACCGGGGACTACGAGCAGTACTTC
TRBV7-2,NA,NA,TRBJ1-5,CASSSQGGKQPQHF,TGTGCCAGCAGCTCACAAGGGGGAAAACAGCCCCAGCATTTT
TRBV7-2,few,NA,TRBJ2-1,CASSSYGSGGAYNEQFF,TGTGCCAGCAGCTCTTACGGCTCCGGGGGAGCCTACAATGAGCAGTTCTTC
TRBV30,few,NA,TRBJ2-3,CAWSRLSGTTDTQYF,TGTGCCTGGAGTAGGCTGTCGGGGACTACAGATACGCAGTATTTT
TRBV5-6,NA,NA,TRBJ2-2,CASSPGQITGELFF,TGTGCCAGCAGCCCCGGACAGATCACCGGGGAGCTGTTTTTT
TRBV29-1,many,TRBD1,TRBJ2-1,CSVAGQGREQFF,TGCAGCGTTGCCGGACAGGGCAGAGAGCAGTTCTTC
TRBV7-6,few,TRBD2,TRBJ2-1,CASSLVGEGSYNEQFF,TGTGCCAGCAGCTTAGTAGGGGAGGGCTCCTACAATGAGCAGTTCTTC
TRBV7-2,few,NA,TRBJ1-1,CASSSGWGNTEAFF,TGTGCCAGCAGCTCAGGGTGGGGGAACACTGAAGCTTTCTTT
TRBV29-1,NA,TRBD2,TRBJ2-7,CSVGRTGTSGEQYF,TGCAGCGTTGGACGGACCGGGACTAGCGGCGAGCAGTACTTC
TRBV7-2,few,TRBD2,TRBJ2-7,CASSPRTRGYEQYF,TGTGCCAGCAGCCCGCGGACTAGGGGCTACGAGCAGTACTTC
TRBV6-6,NA,TRBD1,TRBJ2-3,CASRRQGDTQYF,TGTGCCAGCAGACGACAGGGGGATACGCAGTATTTT
TRBV9,few,TRBD2,TRBJ2-1,CASSVGGGLGNEQFF,TGTGCCAGCAGCGTAGGGGGAGGGTTGGGCAATGAGCAGTTCTTC